This T cell receptor (beta chain) derives from a study of T cell repertoires in cytomegalovirus infection. This clonotype was counted between two and nine times. Antigen unknown. TCRdb itself ran the reads through MiXCR, one entry per CDR3 protein. The sample lists 450,000 to 550,000 distinct CDR3 sequences; more than 40% were seen once. The sequence derives from a human donor in good health (CMV status not recorded). Some clones in this sample may be carry-over from other donors' samples. The starting material was cultured PBMCs, obtained from culture after CMV antigen stimulation.

The CDR3 bases are TGTGCCAGCAGCTTAGGGCGAGGCCCGGGCAATCAGCCCCAGCATTTT. It codes for CASSLGRGPGNQPQHF. This chain uses TRBV7-8 with TRBJ1-5; D not certain. Germline V CDR1 and CDR2: SGHVS, FQNEAQ. V was clipped by 1 base and J by 2 bases, with 12 bases between them. There are 16 residues in the CDR3.